This T cell receptor (beta chain) comes out of a study of cytomegalovirus exposure and HLA in healthy donors. For the study at large: Around 87 million unique TCRs, all from HLA-typed donors, were included in an early release of the data. General study results and limits: Near-uniform donor sequencing depth was presumed by presence/absence analyses. After further analysis at a later stage, some 15,000 TCR beta sequences were associated with HLA alleles at 0.05 false discovery rate.

Worth noting for this clone: Antigen: not known.

The CDR3 is 15 amino acids. The germline CDR1 and CDR2 sequences are SEHNR and FQNEAQ (reference sequence). Unmatched junction bases numbered 3, after V lost 1 base and J lost 1 base. The PCR was carried out with 60 Vbeta primers and 13 Jbeta primers. Assay: immunoSEQ multiplex PCR; the TCRdb copy retains only in-frame clones and omits some. Among 100,000 to 120,000 clones listed, roughly 70% were seen once. The sequenced sample was PBMCs. The clonotype originates from a woman aged 40 to 50 in good health and CMV-seropositive. The chain employs TRBV7-9 and TRBJ2-5; TRBD1 matches at 7 bases. The CDR3 DNA sequence: TGTGCCAGCAGCTTAGGCCGGGACAGCCAAGAGACCCAGTACTTC. Amino acid sequence: CASSLGRDSQETQYF.